Shown below are 14 T cell receptor beta chains from a single sample sequenced in a study of CXCR3-negative and CXCR3-positive naive CD8 T cells. TRB cDNA was prepared as libraries by UMI-labeled 5' RACE. TCRdb re-called the 5' RACE reads and gives one entry per CDR3 protein, without DNA. This table lists around 8,400 distinct CDR3 sequences. The sequenced sample consisted of naive CXCR3- CD8+ T cells from blood. The subset here: CD45RO-CCR7+CD27+CD95- naive CD8+ T cells lacking CXCR3 (TNR3-). These receptors were obtained from a human donor in good health. Some clones in this sample may be carry-over from other donors' samples.

This chain connects TRBV11-2 to TRBJ2-1; the D call of TRBD2 rests on TCRdb alone, since no DNA is present to check it. Germline CDR1 and CDR2: SGHAT and FQNNGV. This CDR3 is 14 amino acids long. The CDR3 loop reads CASSLGGSPNEQFF.

Judged by frequency, this clonotype is medium-sized. The rearrangement joins TRBV29-1 to TRBJ1-2. The CDR3 is 12 residues long. Germline CDR1 is SQVTM and CDR2 is ANQGSEA. CDR3 in amino acids: CSVEVAIYGYTF.

The chain uses TRBV10-3 and TRBJ2-4; TCRdb designates TRBD1, a call that cannot be tested without DNA. This CDR3 contains 14 residues. CDR1 and CDR2 (germline): ENHRY, SYGVKD. CDR3 sequence: CAISEAPPGNIQYF.

The chain has TRBV2 and TRBJ1-1. The CDR3 spans 14 residues. Germline-derived CDR1 and CDR2 are SNHLY and FYNNEI. The CDR3 loop reads CASSETGPNTEAFF.

This clonotype is classed as medium-sized (0.01 to 0.1%) by frequency. The V and J genes are TRBV14 and TRBJ2-1; TCRdb's assignment of TRBD2 cannot be checked, as there is no DNA. Germline CDR1 is SGHDN and CDR2 is FVKESK. The length of the CDR3 is 18 residues. CDR3 in amino acids: CASSQMTGTSRTGNEQFF.

The chain joins TRBV29-1 to TRBJ1-1. Germline V CDR1 and CDR2: SQVTM, ANQGSEA. The CDR3 contains 13 residues. The CDR3 sequence is CSVEDKGNTEAFF.

The J gene is TRBJ2-1, the V gene TRBV29-1; lacking DNA, the TRBD2 call made by TCRdb goes unchecked. The CDR3 length is 13 residues. Germline-derived CDR1 and CDR2 are SQVTM and ANQGSEA. CDR3 region: CSVFLADYNEQFF.

The chain links TRBV9 to TRBJ2-1; TCRdb designates TRBD1, a call that cannot be tested without DNA. Germline CDR1 is SGDLS and CDR2 is YYNGEE. This CDR3 has 16 amino acids. This CDR3 reads CASSVVDLTKGNEQFF.

The rearrangement links TRBV29-1 to TRBJ2-1; TCRdb reports TRBD2, a call that lacks DNA to check it against. Germline CDR1 reads SQVTM; CDR2 reads ANQGSEA. The CDR3 length is 16 residues. The CDR3 loop reads CSVDPRREGSYNEQFF.

Judged by frequency, this clonotype is medium-sized. The chain is built from TRBV29-1 and TRBJ2-7; TCRdb picks TRBD1, but there is no DNA to check that call. The CDR3 has 13 amino acids. The germline CDR1 and CDR2 sequences are SQVTM and ANQGSEA. The chain's CDR3 is CSVGGLDSYEQYF.

The chain recombines TRBV29-1 with TRBJ2-2; TCRdb designates TRBD1, a call that cannot be tested without DNA. Germline V gene lookup returns CDR1 SQVTM and CDR2 ANQGSEA. There are 12 residues in the CDR3. The CDR3 here is CSVLGATGELFF.

This clonotype is classed as medium-sized by frequency. The gene calls are TRBV29-1 and TRBJ2-1; absent DNA, TCRdb's TRBD1 call cannot be checked. CDR3 length: 14 amino acids. CDR1 is SQVTM and CDR2 is ANQGSEA in the germline V gene. CDR3: CSVEKGKGYNEQFF.

This clonotype is deemed medium-sized by its frequency. The chain has TRBV7-8 and TRBJ2-2. The V gene's germline CDR1 is SGHVS and CDR2 FQNEAQ. The CDR3 is made up of 16 amino acids. This CDR3 reads CASSLVVRTNTGELFF. Combining the CDR3 with reference TRBV7-8 and TRBJ2-2 gives the whole variable domain GAGVSQSPRYKVAKRGQDVALRCDPISGHVSLFWYQQALGQGPEFLTYFQNEAQLDKSGLPSDRFFAERPEGSVSTLKIQRTQQEDSAVYLCASSLVVRTNTGELFFGEGSRLTVL.

Measured by frequency, this clonotype is medium-sized. The chain joins TRBV29-1 to TRBJ2-2; with no DNA, the TCRdb D assignment of TRBD1 cannot be verified. Per germline, CDR1 SQVTM and CDR2 ANQGSEA. The length of the CDR3 is 14 residues. This chain's CDR3 is CSVQGQGHTGELFF.